The clone carrying this T cell receptor beta chain showed up just a few times. Its antigen remains unidentified. An equimolar mix of two oligonucleotides served as the beta constant-region primer for TRBC1 and TRBC2. Four rounds of PCR amplified the ligated cDNA using nested alpha and beta constant-region primers plus SP2. An oligonucleotide with the SP2 primer and a 12-nucleotide UMI was ligated to the cDNA 3' end. TCRdb re-derived calls from the UMI-ligation and nested PCR reads in MiXCR, one entry per CDR3 protein. In the table there are 150,000 or so distinct CDR3 sequences, over 20% of which are singletons. The entry originates in a study of naive and memory T cell subsets. Whole-study results and caveats: In CD4 and CD8 cells, diversity dropped from naive through EMRA. Naive repertoires, especially CD8, held a few larger clonotypes, possibly memory cells re-expressing CD45RA. Findings for naive and memory subsets could not be checked against ground truth.

Trimming cost V 6 bases and J 1 base, with 21 bases left between them. The CDR3 contains 17 residues. Germline CDR1 and CDR2: MDHEN and SYDVKM. V usage is TRBV28 and J usage is TRBJ1-1; TRBD1 might be the D (6 bases). The sequence was obtained from a human donor in good health. Sequenced: naive CD4+ T cells from blood. The CDR3 DNA sequence: TGTGCCAGCAGCCGAACAGGGCCCCCATTCCAGAACACTGAAGCTTTCTTT. Its protein is CASSRTGPPFQNTEAFF.